This T cell receptor (beta chain) was identified in a study of cytomegalovirus exposure and HLA in healthy donors. Study findings and constraints: Upon later analysis, HLA-associated TCR beta chains proved more clonally expanded than other, equally common chains. A few V segments could not be told apart, such as TRBV6-2 and TRBV6-3, and were left out. It was 150 to 200 TCR beta chains that were listed as cytomegalovirus-associated.

As for this clone: As yet, its antigen is unknown.

While unrecorded immune exposures were likely, the donors were nominally healthy when sampled. V was cut by 6 bases and J by 6 bases, with 14 bases left in between. The germline CDR1 and CDR2 sequences are SNHLY and FYNNEI. This CDR3 region has 13 residues. The PCR had 60 Vbeta and 13 Jbeta primers. Libraries were prepared by immunoSEQ multiplex PCR; TCRdb keeps only in-frame clonotypes and omits some of them. This sample has over 95,000 clones, with about 80% found just once. The J gene is TRBJ1-2, the V gene TRBV2; a weak D match, TRBD1 (5 bases). The specimen sequenced was PBMCs. This clonotype originated in a female donor in good health and CMV-seronegative. The CDR3 protein is CASRAGGVDGYTF. Written as DNA, the CDR3 is TGTGCCAGCAGAGCGGGGGGGGTCGATGGCTACACCTTC.